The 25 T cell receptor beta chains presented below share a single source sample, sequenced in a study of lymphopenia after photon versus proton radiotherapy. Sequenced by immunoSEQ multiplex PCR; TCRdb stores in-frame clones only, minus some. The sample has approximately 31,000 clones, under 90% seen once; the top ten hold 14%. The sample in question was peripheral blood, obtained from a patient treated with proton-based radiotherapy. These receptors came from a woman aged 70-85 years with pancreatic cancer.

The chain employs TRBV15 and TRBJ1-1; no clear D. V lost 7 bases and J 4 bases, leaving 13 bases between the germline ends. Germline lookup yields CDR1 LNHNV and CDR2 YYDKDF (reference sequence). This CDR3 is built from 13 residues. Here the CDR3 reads CATNKGLTTEAFF. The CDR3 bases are TGTGCCACCAATAAAGGTTTGACCACTGAAGCTTTCTTT.

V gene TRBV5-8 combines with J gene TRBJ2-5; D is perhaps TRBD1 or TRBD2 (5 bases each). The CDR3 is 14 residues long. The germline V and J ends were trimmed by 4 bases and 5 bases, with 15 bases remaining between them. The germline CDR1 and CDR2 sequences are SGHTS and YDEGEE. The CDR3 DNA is TGTGCCAGCAGCCCCGGTGTGGGGGTGGAGACCCAGTACTTC. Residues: CASSPGVGVETQYF.

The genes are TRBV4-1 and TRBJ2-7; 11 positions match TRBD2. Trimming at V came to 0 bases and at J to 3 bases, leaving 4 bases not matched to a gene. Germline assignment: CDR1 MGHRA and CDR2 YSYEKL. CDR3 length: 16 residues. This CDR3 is CASSQDELAGVYEQYF. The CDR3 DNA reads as TGCGCCAGCAGCCAAGATGAACTAGCGGGAGTCTACGAGCAGTACTTC.

The CDR3 sequence: CASSDRGEFPDTQYF. CDR3 DNA: TGTGCCAGCAGCGACAGGGGCGAGTTTCCAGATACGCAGTATTTT. The gene calls are TRBV28 and TRBJ2-3; 8 bases map to TRBD1. J gave up 4 bases and V 6 bases, and 9 bases lay outside the gene matches. From germline, CDR1 is MDHEN and CDR2 SYDVKM. The CDR3 consists of 15 residues.

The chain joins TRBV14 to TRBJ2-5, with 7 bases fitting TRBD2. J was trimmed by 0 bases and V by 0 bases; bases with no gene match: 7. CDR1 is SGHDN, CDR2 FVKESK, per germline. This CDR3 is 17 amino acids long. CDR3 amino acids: CASSQEMVGLNQETQYF. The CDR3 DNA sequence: TGTGCCAGCAGCCAAGAAATGGTGGGACTAAACCAAGAGACCCAGTACTTC.

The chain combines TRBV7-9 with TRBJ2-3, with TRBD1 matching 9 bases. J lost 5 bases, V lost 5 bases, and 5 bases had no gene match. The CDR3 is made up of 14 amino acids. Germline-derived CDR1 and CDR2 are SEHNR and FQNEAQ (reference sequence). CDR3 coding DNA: TGTGCCAGCAGCCCACAGGGGGCGGGAGATACGCAGTATTTT. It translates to CASSPQGAGDTQYF.

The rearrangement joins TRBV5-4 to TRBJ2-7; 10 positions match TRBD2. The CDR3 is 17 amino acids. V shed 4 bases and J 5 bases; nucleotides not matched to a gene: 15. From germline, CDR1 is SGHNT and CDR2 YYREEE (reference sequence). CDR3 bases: TGTGCCAGCAGCGCCGGGACTAGCGCCCGTTCATCCGACGAGCAGTACTTC. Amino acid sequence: CASSAGTSARSSDEQYF.

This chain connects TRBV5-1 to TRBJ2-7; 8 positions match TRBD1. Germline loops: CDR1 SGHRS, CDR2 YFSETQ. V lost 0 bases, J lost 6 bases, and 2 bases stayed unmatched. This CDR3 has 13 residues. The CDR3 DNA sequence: TGCGCCAGCAGCTTGGGTACAGGGGGCGAGCAGTACTTC. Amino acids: CASSLGTGGEQYF.

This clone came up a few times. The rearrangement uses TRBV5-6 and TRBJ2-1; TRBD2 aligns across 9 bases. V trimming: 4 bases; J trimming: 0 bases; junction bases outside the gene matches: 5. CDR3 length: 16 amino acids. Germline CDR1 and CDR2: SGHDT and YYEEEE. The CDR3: CASSPNSGSSYNEQFF. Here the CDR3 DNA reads TGTGCCAGCAGCCCTAATAGCGGGAGCTCCTACAATGAGCAGTTCTTC.

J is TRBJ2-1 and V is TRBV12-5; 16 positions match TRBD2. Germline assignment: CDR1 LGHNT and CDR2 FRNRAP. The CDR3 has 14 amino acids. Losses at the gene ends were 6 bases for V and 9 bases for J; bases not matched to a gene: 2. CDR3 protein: CASGGLAGGREQFF. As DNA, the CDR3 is TGTGCTAGTGGGGGACTAGCGGGAGGGCGTGAGCAGTTCTTC.

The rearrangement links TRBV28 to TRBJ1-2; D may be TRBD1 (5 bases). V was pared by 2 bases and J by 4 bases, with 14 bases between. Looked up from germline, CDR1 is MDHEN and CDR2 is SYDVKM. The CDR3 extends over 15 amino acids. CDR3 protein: CASSLVAGKRYGYTF. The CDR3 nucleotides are TGTGCCAGCAGTTTAGTAGCAGGGAAGCGCTATGGCTACACCTTC.

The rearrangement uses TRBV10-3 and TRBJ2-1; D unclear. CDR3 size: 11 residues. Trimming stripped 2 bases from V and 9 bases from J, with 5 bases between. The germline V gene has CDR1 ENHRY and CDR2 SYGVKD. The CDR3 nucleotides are TGTGCCATCAGTGAGGATGGTGAGCAGTTCTTC. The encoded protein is CAISEDGEQFF.

The CDR3: CASQIRTGNTGELFF. CDR3 DNA sequence: TGTGCCAGCCAAATCCGGACAGGGAACACCGGGGAGCTGTTTTTT. This chain joins TRBV19 and TRBJ2-2, with TRBD1 matching over 7 bases. Trimming at V came to 9 bases and at J to 1 base, leaving 8 bases not matched to a gene. The V gene's germline CDR1 is LNHDA and CDR2 SQIVND (reference sequence). CDR3 length: 15 residues.

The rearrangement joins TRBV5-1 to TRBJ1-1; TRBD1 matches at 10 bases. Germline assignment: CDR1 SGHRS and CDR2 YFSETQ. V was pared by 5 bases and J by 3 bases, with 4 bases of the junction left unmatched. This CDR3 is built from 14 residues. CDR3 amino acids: CASRTGGADTEAFF. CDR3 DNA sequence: TGCGCCAGCAGGACAGGGGGCGCGGACACTGAAGCTTTCTTT.

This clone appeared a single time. In DNA form, the CDR3 reads TGTGCCAGCAAAGCGGGAGGCTTGTACGAGCAGTACTTC. This gives the protein CASKAGGLYEQYF. The chain is built from TRBV28 and TRBJ2-7; 9 bases fit TRBD2. The CDR3 contains 13 residues. Trimming removed 7 bases from V and 4 bases from J; junction bases left unmatched: 5. CDR1 MDHEN and CDR2 SYDVKM come from the germline V gene.

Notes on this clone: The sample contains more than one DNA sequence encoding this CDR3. CDR3 sequence: CASSQGNQPQHF. DNA of the CDR3: TGTGCCAGCAGCCAGGGTAATCAGCCCCAGCATTTT. This chain connects TRBV11-3 to TRBJ1-5; D perhaps matches TRBD1 (5 bases). V lost 5 bases to trimming and J lost 4 bases, with 6 bases between them. From germline, CDR1 is SGHNT and CDR2 YENEEA. The CDR3 covers 12 residues.

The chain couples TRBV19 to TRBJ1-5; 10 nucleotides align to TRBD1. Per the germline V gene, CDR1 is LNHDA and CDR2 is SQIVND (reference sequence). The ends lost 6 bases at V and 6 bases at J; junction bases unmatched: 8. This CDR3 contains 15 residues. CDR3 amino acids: CASSSPGQGSQPQHF. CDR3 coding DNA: TGTGCCAGTAGCAGCCCGGGACAGGGGAGTCAGCCCCAGCATTTT.

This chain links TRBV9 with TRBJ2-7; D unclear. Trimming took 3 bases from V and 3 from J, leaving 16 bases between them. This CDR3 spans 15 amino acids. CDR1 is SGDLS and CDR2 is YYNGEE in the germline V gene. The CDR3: CASSAFGVSIYEQYF. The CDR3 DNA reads TGTGCCAGCAGCGCATTTGGGGTTTCAATCTACGAGCAGTACTTC.

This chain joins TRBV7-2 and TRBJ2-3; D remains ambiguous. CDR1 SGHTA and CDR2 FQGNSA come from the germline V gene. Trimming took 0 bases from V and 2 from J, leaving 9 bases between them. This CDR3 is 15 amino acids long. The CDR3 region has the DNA TGTGCCAGCAGCTTAGCGCTATACAACACAGATACGCAGTATTTT. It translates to CASSLALYNTDTQYF.

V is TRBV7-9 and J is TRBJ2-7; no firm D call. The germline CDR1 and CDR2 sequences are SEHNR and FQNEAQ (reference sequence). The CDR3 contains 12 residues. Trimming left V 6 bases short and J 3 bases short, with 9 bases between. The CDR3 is CASRSLDYEQYF. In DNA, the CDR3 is TGTGCCAGCAGATCACTGGACTACGAGCAGTACTTC.

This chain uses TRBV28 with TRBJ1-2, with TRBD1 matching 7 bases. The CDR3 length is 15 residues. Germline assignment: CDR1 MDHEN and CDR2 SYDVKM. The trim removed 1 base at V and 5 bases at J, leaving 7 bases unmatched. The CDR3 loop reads CASSLFGGQTYGYTF. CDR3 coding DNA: TGTGCCAGCAGTTTATTCGGGGGACAGACTTATGGCTACACCTTC.

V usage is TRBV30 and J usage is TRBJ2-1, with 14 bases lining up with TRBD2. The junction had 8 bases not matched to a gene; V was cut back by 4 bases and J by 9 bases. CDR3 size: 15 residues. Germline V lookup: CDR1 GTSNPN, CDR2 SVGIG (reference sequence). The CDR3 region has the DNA TGTGCCTGGACCGTGACTAGCGGGAGGGCTGGTGAGCAGTTCTTC. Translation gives CAWTVTSGRAGEQFF.

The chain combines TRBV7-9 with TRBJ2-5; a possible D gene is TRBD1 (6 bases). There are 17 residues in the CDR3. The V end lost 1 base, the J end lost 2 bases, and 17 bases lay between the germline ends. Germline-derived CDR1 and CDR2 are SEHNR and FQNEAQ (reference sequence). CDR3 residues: CASSLEILGGTQETQYF. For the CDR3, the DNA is TGTGCCAGCAGCTTAGAGATTCTAGGGGGAACTCAAGAGACCCAGTACTTC.

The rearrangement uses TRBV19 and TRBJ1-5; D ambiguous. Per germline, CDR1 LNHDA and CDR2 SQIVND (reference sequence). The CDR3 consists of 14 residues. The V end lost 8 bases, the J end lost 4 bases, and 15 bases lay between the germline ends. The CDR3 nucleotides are TGTGCCAGTGGTCTTCATTGGGGTAATCAGCCCCAGCATTTT. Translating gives CASGLHWGNQPQHF.

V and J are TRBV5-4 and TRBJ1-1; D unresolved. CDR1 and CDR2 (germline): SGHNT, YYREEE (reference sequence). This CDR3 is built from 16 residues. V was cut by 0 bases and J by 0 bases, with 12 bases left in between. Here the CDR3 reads CASSLEEGFMNTEAFF. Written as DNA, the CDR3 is TGTGCCAGCAGCTTGGAAGAGGGTTTCATGAACACTGAAGCTTTCTTT.